Below are 17 T cell receptor beta chains sequenced from a single sample in a study of T cell responses to AZD1222 COVID-19 vaccine. Sequencing used immunoSEQ multiplex PCR; TCRdb keeps in-frame clones, though not all of them. The profile shows around 160,000 clones, around nine tenths of them singletons. This material consisted of peripheral blood, taken on day 0 of MenACWY control vaccination. The origin of the receptors is an adult in good health.

The J gene is TRBJ1-6, the V gene TRBV6-5; the D is unclear. The CDR3 is made up of 14 amino acids. Germline-derived CDR1 and CDR2 are MNHEY and SVGAGI. V was pared by 4 bases and J by 7 bases, with 11 bases between. The CDR3 nucleotides are TGTGCCAGCAGTTCCGGACTGTGGAATTCACCCCTCCACTTT. Encoded protein: CASSSGLWNSPLHF.

This CDR3 reads CASSLRGAGGPYNEQFF. For the CDR3, the DNA is TGTGCCAGCAGCCTAAGGGGCGCGGGAGGCCCATACAATGAGCAGTTCTTC. The chain uses TRBV11-3 and TRBJ2-1, with 8 bases matching TRBD2. The V and J ends lost 5 bases and 4 bases, in that order; junction bases with no gene match: 13. Germline V CDR1 and CDR2: SGHNT, YENEEA. The CDR3 has 17 amino acids.

The V call is TRBV12-3 or TRBV12-4, the J call TRBJ1-5; no clear D gene. V was clipped by 2 bases and J by 2 bases, with 4 bases between them. This CDR3 has 13 residues. As DNA, the CDR3 is TGTGCCAGCAGTTTAAATGGCAATCAGCCCCAGCATTTT. Translation gives CASSLNGNQPQHF.

The table lists this clone with a count of one. CDR3 in DNA: TGTGCCAGCAGGATGCGAGGGAGCACTGAAGCTTTCTTT. Its translation: CASRMRGSTEAFF. The genes are TRBV4-2 and TRBJ1-1, with D unclear. V was cut by 6 bases and J by 4 bases, with 12 bases left in between. The CDR3 contains 13 residues. Germline CDR1 LGHNA, CDR2 YNFKEQ.

As regards this clone: Other DNA sequences from this sample encode an identical CDR3 as well. This chain links TRBV19 with TRBJ1-1, with unresolved D. The CDR3 is made up of 12 amino acids. Germline CDR1 and CDR2: LNHDA and SQIVND (reference sequence). The V and J ends lost 5 bases and 5 bases respectively, with 9 bases between them. The CDR3 protein is CASSFLNTEAFF. CDR3 bases: TGTGCCAGTAGTTTCTTAAATACTGAAGCTTTCTTT.

This clone has only a few counts. This chain joins TRBV14 and TRBJ2-7; the D gene is possibly TRBD2 (6 bases). Trimming took 0 bases from V and 2 from J, leaving 11 bases between them. The CDR3 sequence is 15 residues long. Germline loops: CDR1 SGHDN, CDR2 FVKESK. The CDR3: CASSQEAGLAYEQYF. CDR3 bases: TGTGCCAGCAGCCAAGAGGCGGGGCTGGCCTACGAGCAGTACTTC.

The chain is built from TRBV12-3 or TRBV12-4 and TRBJ1-1, with D perhaps TRBD1 (6 bases). V was pared by 5 bases and J by 7 bases, with 14 bases between. The length of the CDR3 is 13 residues. This chain's CDR3 is CASSLDSGVEAFF. The CDR3 DNA reads as TGTGCCAGCAGTCTGGACAGCGGAGTTGAAGCTTTCTTT.

The V and J genes are TRBV28 and TRBJ1-4; D call uncertain. This CDR3 is 15 amino acids long. V lost 6 bases to trimming and J lost 8 bases, with 19 bases between them. The germline CDR1 and CDR2 sequences are MDHEN and SYDVKM. The CDR3 DNA follows: TGTGCCAGCAGCCCGGCAGCTGGAAAGGAGGAAAAACTGTTTTTT. It encodes CASSPAAGKEEKLFF. Full variable domain (remainder filled in from reference TRBV28 and TRBJ1-4): DVKVTQSSRYLVKRTGEKVFLECVQDMDHENMFWYRQDPGLGLRLIYFSYDVKMKEKGDIPEGYSVSREKKERFSLILESASTNQTSMYLCASSPAAGKEEKLFFGSGTQLSVL.

CDR3 coding DNA: TGTGCCTACTCGGGACAGCTCGGGGAAAAACTGTTTTTT. It translates to CAYSGQLGEKLFF. The rearrangement joins TRBV30 to TRBJ1-4; 7 bases match TRBD1. Germline CDR1 GTSNPN, CDR2 SVGIG (reference sequence). Trimming cost V 7 bases and J 8 bases; bases outside gene matches: 10. This CDR3 region has 13 residues.

The chain recombines TRBV19 with TRBJ1-2; tentatively, D is TRBD1 (6 bases). This CDR3 spans 16 amino acids. Looked up from germline, CDR1 is LNHDA and CDR2 is SQIVND (reference sequence). V lost 7 bases and J 2 bases, leaving 20 bases between the germline ends. The chain's CDR3 is CASIRRTDFINYGYTF. DNA of the CDR3: TGTGCCAGTATAAGGAGGACAGACTTCATAAACTATGGCTACACCTTC.

This chain links TRBV24-1 with TRBJ2-1; D tentatively reads TRBD1 or TRBD2 (5 bases each). The germline V gene has CDR1 KGHDR and CDR2 SFDVKD. The CDR3 is made up of 15 amino acids. Trimming stripped 2 bases from V and 10 bases from J, with 17 bases between. CDR3 bases: TGTGCCACCAGTGATTCGACTACGGGGCTCGGCGAGCAGTTCTTC. It encodes CATSDSTTGLGEQFF.

This clone was counted only a few times. The chain recombines TRBV5-4 with TRBJ1-2, with D perhaps TRBD1 (5 bases). Trimming stripped 7 bases from V and 4 bases from J, with 20 bases between. The CDR3 sequence is 15 residues long. Germline V gene data show CDR1 as SGHNT and CDR2 as YYREEE (reference sequence). The CDR3 is CASGHRGRSSYGYTF. The CDR3 bases are TGTGCCAGCGGACACCGAGGACGGAGTAGCTATGGCTACACCTTC.

This clone was found once. V usage is TRBV20-1 and J usage is TRBJ1-6; D call uncertain. Trimming removed 3 bases at V and 5 bases at J, with 14 bases between. The CDR3 runs to 15 residues. Germline-derived CDR1 and CDR2 are DFQATT and SNEGSKA (reference sequence). The CDR3 loop is CSASRSLTHNSPLHF. In nucleotides, the CDR3 is TGCAGTGCTAGTCGGAGCCTAACCCATAATTCACCCCTCCACTTT.

J is TRBJ1-1 and V is TRBV18, with D perhaps matching TRBD1 (5 bases). Per germline, CDR1 KGHSH and CDR2 LQKENI. Trimming removed 1 base from V and 1 base from J, with 13 bases in between. The CDR3 loop spans 16 amino acids. The CDR3, as DNA: TGTGCCAGCTCACCACGCGGGGGGGGTTCGAACACTGAAGCTTTCTTT. Residues: CASSPRGGGSNTEAFF.

This chain joins TRBV2 and TRBJ1-5; weak D call: TRBD1 (6 bases). Germline-derived CDR1 and CDR2 are SNHLY and FYNNEI. V dropped 2 bases and J dropped 0 bases, with 11 bases sitting between them. CDR3 length: 16 residues. The CDR3 DNA sequence: TGTGCCAGCAGTGAATCCCGGGGGCATAGCAATCAGCCCCAGCATTTT. It codes for CASSESRGHSNQPQHF.

This sequence joins TRBV6-5 and TRBJ1-6; D perhaps matches TRBD1 (6 bases). The germline V gene has CDR1 MNHEY and CDR2 SVGAGI. CDR3 size: 15 residues. The germline V and J ends were trimmed by 2 bases and 7 bases, with 12 bases remaining between them. CDR3 in DNA: TGTGCCAGCAGTTACCAGGGACATAGAAATTCACCCCTCCACTTT. This gives the protein CASSYQGHRNSPLHF.

The CDR3 region is CASSVRGGSSYEQYF. Written as DNA, the CDR3 is TGTGCCAGCAGTGTTCGAGGGGGATCTTCCTACGAGCAGTACTTC. The chain combines TRBV3-1 (or the pseudogene TRBV3-2) with TRBJ2-7, with D maybe TRBD1 (6 bases). CDR1 and CDR2 from the germline V gene are LGHDT and YNNKEL (reference sequence). The ends were cut back, 6 bases at V and 1 base at J, with 16 bases in the middle. This CDR3 is built from 15 residues.